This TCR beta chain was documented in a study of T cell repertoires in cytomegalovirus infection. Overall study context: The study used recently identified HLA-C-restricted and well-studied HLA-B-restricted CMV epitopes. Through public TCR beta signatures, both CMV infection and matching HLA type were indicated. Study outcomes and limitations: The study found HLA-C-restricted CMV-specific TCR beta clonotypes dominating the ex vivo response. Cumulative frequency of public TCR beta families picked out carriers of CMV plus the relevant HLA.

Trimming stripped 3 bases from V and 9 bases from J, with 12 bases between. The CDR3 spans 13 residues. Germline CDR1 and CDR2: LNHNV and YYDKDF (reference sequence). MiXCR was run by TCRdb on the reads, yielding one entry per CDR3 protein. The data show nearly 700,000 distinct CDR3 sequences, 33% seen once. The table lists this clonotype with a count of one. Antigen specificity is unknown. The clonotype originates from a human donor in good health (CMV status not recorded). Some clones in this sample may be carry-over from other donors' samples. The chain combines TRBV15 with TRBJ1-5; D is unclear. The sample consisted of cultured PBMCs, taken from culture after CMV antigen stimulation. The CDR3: CATSSLLLGPQHF. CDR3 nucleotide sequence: TGTGCCACCAGCAGCCTTCTTTTGGGGCCCCAGCATTTT.